This T cell receptor beta chain was identified during a study of persistence of HIV-infected CD4 T cells. Study-level background: Multiple blood draws of up to about 180 mL, except a couple of donors with single leukapheresis.

Lysates of CMV-infected fibroblasts at about 10 ug/mL stimulated these cells. CD40L/CD69 double-negative CD45RO-high memory CD4+ T cells were collected. Donors had CD4+ T cell counts above 400 cells/uL and were CMV-seropositive. Sequencing used immunoSEQ version 4 in survey mode. TCRdb keeps only in-frame clones here, not all; method: immunoSEQ multiplex PCR. The profile shows 37,000 or so clones, approximately 80% of them singletons. The CDR3 extends over 14 amino acids. Trimming cost V 2 bases and J 0 bases; bases outside gene matches: 1. CDR1 is MNHEY and CDR2 is SVGAGI in the germline V gene. In the case of this clone: Its antigen is as yet unknown. Other DNA sequences from this sample encode an identical CDR3 as well.

V and J are TRBV6-5 and TRBJ2-7; the match to TRBD1 covers 7 bases. The specimen comprised CD4+ T cells sorted from PBMCs after 18-hour stimulation, sampled from a patient who received antiretroviral therapy. The receptor's source is an adult man with HIV who was CMV-seropositive. CDR3 nucleotides: TGTGCCAGCAGTTACGACAGGGACTCCTACGAGCAGTACTTC. This gives the protein CASSYDRDSYEQYF.